This T cell receptor (beta chain) comes out of a study of neurological immune-mediated disorders (dated by TCRdb to the late 2010s). At the level of the whole study: Among the roughly 34 multiple sclerosis patients, relapsing-remitting MS accounted for some 30 and secondary progressive MS accounted for 3. Peripheral blood TCR-beta repertoires from patients with HTLV-I-associated myelopathy (HAM/TSP), patients with multiple sclerosis, and healthy controls were compared in the study using UMI-based sequencing. The approximately 100 TCR-beta libraries included longitudinal samples, technical triplicates and paired sorted CD4+ and CD8+ T-cell subsets alongside PBMC samples. The cohort comprised about 71 subjects: roughly 15 HAM/TSP patients, around 34 multiple sclerosis patients and 20 or so healthy controls.

Unsorted PBMC libraries were generated from 2 million PBMCs stored in RNAlater at -80 °C until RNA extraction. Multiple sclerosis patients were enrolled in a US clinical protocol evaluating disease progression by magnetic resonance imaging. PBMCs were separated from peripheral blood using Ficoll-Hypaque density gradient centrifugation and then cryopreserved in liquid nitrogen. To synthesize cDNA, template-switch 5'RACE was performed with a primer carrying a 10-nucleotide random unique molecular identifier so that each TCR transcript was tagged. Every sequencing run yielded over 170 million TCR-beta sequences covering 15-18 subjects. Total RNA was extracted with the RNeasy kit. TCR-beta VDJ regions were amplified with primers for the TCR constant region and the 5'RACE anchor, using the KAPA Real-time Library Amplification kit. Sample indexes and Illumina adaptors were added in a first PCR, and a second PCR then increased library yield. After Ampure bead purification, the TCR product of roughly 650 bp was size-selected on a 2% E-gel SizeSelection system. Before pooling, library quality was assessed on a Bioanalyzer, concentration was determined with Qubit, and library quantification was performed with the Kapa Library Quantification kit. An Illumina HiSeq 2500 sequenced the libraries paired-end 2 x 150 bp. To increase sequence diversity, about 23-32% phiX was spiked into each library pool. The authors' analysis ran thus. Quality-filtered reads were processed with the UMI-based MiGEC pipeline, and over 90% of raw TCR sequences were removed by the MiGEC pipeline during error correction. VDJ genes were aligned to IMGT germline references, and clonotypes were defined by unique CDR3 amino acid sequence plus V-J genes. Clonal expansion, Shannon diversity and CDR3 relatedness were evaluated with VDJtools (CalcPairwiseDistances, ClusterSamples), while phylogenetic trees were built in CLCbio workbench. Using coefficient-of-variation modelling across technical triplicates, the study counted a clone as expanded if it had at least 8 unique UMIs. The public reads were quality trimmed at Q25 with fastp and then assembled into clones with MiXCR by TCRdb, keeping productive beta chains. Rows with a matching CDR3 protein are joined into one entry that keeps the most common DNA and genes. The V and J calls reflect TCRdb's pipeline rather than the authors' work. Recorded for this sample are tens of thousands of distinct CDR3 sequences; around 3.5% of them occurred a single time. The ten biggest clones cover just under 3% of the sample.

Here is what the overall study found, with its caveats: The highest TCR clonal expansion was observed in HAM/TSP patients, whereas the lowest was observed in MS patients, even when compared with healthy controls. Expanded clones from different subjects shared no identical CDR3 amino acid sequences, which suggests that TCR-beta repertoires were private in all groups. In phylogenetic analysis, the repertoires of 18 of 34 MS patients grouped into a cluster of related CDR3 sequences, which suggests a possible signature at the repertoire level. No clinical or MRI features were associated with the MS cluster, and the authors said that larger cohorts are needed.

Taken from cysteine to phenylalanine, the CDR3 has 17 residues. Left in the record is the CDR3 DNA by itself, 51 bases read in frame from the first base. In the germline V gene, CDR1 corresponds to SGHDT and CDR2 to YYEEEE. V lost 0 bases and J lost 0 bases; the stretch between them is 15 bases long. In this sample, this clonotype turned up many times. What this receptor recognizes is not known. Base qualities were left out, and no much larger clone turns up one base away. The TCR was taken from a woman aged 45-59 years with multiple sclerosis. Here the chain combines TRBV5-6 and TRBJ1-1; TRBD1 could be the D gene, as 5 bases match. The sequenced sample consisted of PBMCs. The nucleotide sequence is TGTGCCAGCAGCTTGGCCAATAGGGGACTCGTGAACACTGAAGCTTTCTTT. The resulting protein is CASSLANRGLVNTEAFF.